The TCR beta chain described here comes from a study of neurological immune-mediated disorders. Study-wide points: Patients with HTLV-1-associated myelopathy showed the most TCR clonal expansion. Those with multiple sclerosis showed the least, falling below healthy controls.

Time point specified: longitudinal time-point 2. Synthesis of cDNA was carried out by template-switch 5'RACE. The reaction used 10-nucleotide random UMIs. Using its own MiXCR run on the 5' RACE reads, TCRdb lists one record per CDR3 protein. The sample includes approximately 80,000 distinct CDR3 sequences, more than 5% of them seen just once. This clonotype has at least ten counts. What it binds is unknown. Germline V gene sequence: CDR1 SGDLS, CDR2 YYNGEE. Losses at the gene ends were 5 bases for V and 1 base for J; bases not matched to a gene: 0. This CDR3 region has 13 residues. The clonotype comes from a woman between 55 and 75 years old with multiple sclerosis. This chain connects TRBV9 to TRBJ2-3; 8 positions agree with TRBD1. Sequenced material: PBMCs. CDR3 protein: CASRGQGTDTQYF. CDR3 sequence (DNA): TGTGCCAGCAGGGGACAGGGCACAGATACGCAGTATTTT. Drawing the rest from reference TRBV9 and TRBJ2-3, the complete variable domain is DSGVTQTPKHLITATGQRVTLRCSPRSGDLSVYWYQQSLDQGLQFLIQYYNGEERAKGNILERFSAQQFPDLHSELNLSSLELGDSALYFCASRGQGTDTQYFGPGTRLTVL.